The 20 T cell receptor beta chains below were found in one sample sequenced in a study of cytomegalovirus exposure and HLA in healthy donors. The primer mix had 60 Vbeta and 13 Jbeta primers. Data came from immunoSEQ multiplex PCR; TCRdb stores just in-frame clones and leaves some out. The table includes 150,000 to 200,000 clones, around four fifths detected once. Sequenced sample: PBMCs. The receptors here all came from a female donor in good health and CMV-seronegative.

V gene TRBV18 combines with J gene TRBJ2-7; D unclear. The germline V gene has CDR1 KGHSH and CDR2 LQKENI. This CDR3 has 15 amino acids. The V and J ends lost 3 bases and 0 bases respectively, with 12 bases between them. For the CDR3, the DNA is TGTGCCAGCTCACCGACTGCCCTGCCCTCCTACGAGCAGTACTTC. This codes for CASSPTALPSYEQYF.

This chain uses TRBV9 with TRBJ1-1; TRBD1 matches at 7 bases. The CDR3 length is 16 residues. Germline lookup yields CDR1 SGDLS and CDR2 YYNGEE. V was pared by 0 bases and J by 5 bases, with 10 bases of the junction left unmatched. CDR3 region: CASSVAGDRRVTEAFF. In nucleotides, the CDR3 is TGTGCCAGCAGCGTAGCCGGGGACAGACGAGTTACTGAAGCTTTCTTT.

In its sample, this clone was seen a few times. V gene TRBV10-3 combines with J gene TRBJ1-1, with TRBD1 matching 7 bases. The V segment lost 9 bases and the J segment 8 bases; nucleotides outside the gene matches: 6. The CDR3 has 11 amino acids. Germline loops: CDR1 ENHRY, CDR2 SYGVKD. The CDR3 DNA is TGTGCCATAGGGGCGGGACAGGAAGCTTTCTTT. This encodes CAIGAGQEAFF.

This sequence joins TRBV2 and TRBJ1-6; D remains ambiguous. The CDR3 is made up of 13 amino acids. From germline, CDR1 is SNHLY and CDR2 FYNNEI. The V end lost 6 bases, the J end lost 10 bases, and 13 bases lay between the germline ends. CDR3 bases: TGTGCCAGCAGATATATGGAGGGATCACCCCTCCACTTT. Protein sequence: CASRYMEGSPLHF.

This clone has a handful of counts. This chain connects TRBV30 to TRBJ1-6; no clear D. From germline, CDR1 is GTSNPN and CDR2 SVGIG (reference sequence). This CDR3 has 14 amino acids. The V end was cut by 4 bases, the J end by 7 bases, with 14 bases between. The CDR3 here is CAWMSRRENSPLHF. As DNA, the CDR3 is TGTGCCTGGATGAGCAGGCGGGAGAATTCACCCCTCCACTTT.

The CDR3 DNA sequence: TGCAGCTCAAATTCCGGGACAGGGGGCACAGATACGCAGTATTTT. It yields the protein CSSNSGTGGTDTQYF. The chain recombines TRBV29-1 with TRBJ2-3; 10 bases are shared with TRBD1. The ends lost 8 bases at V and 1 base at J; junction bases unmatched: 9. The CDR3 is 15 amino acids. Germline values: CDR1 SQVTM, CDR2 ANQGSEA.

The chain is built from TRBV7-6 and TRBJ1-1, with D unclear. The CDR3 runs to 15 residues. Trimming left V 0 bases short and J 1 base short, with 9 bases between. Germline V gene lookup returns CDR1 SGHVS and CDR2 FNYEAQ. CDR3 residues: CASSLAAVPNTEAFF. The CDR3 coding sequence is TGTGCCAGCAGCTTAGCGGCGGTCCCGAACACTGAAGCTTTCTTT.

The chain uses TRBV5-1 and TRBJ2-3, with 11 bases matching TRBD1. V trimming: 4 bases; J trimming: 4 bases; junction bases outside the gene matches: 5. CDR3 size: 15 residues. Germline loops: CDR1 SGHRS, CDR2 YFSETQ. The CDR3 is CASSAQGQGADTQYF. CDR3 in DNA: TGCGCCAGCAGCGCACAGGGACAGGGGGCAGATACGCAGTATTTT.

The CDR3 here is CASTRQGILYEQYF. CDR3 nucleotides: TGCGCCAGCACTCGACAGGGGATCCTCTACGAGCAGTACTTC. The chain couples TRBV10-2 to TRBJ2-7; TRBD1 matches at 8 bases. Germline loops: CDR1 WSHSY, CDR2 SAAADI. The V and J ends lost 7 bases and 3 bases, in that order; junction bases with no gene match: 8. This CDR3 comprises 14 residues.

The J gene is TRBJ1-1, the V gene TRBV6-5, with a weak D call TRBD1 (6 bases). CDR3 length: 13 residues. Deletions cut 5 bases from V and 1 base from J, with 8 bases between. The V gene's germline CDR1 is MNHEY and CDR2 SVGAGI. CDR3 nucleotides: TGTGCCAGCAGTAAGGACAGGAACACTGAAGCTTTCTTT. Amino acids: CASSKDRNTEAFF.

The chain carries TRBV30 and TRBJ1-1, with TRBD1 as a possible D gene (5 bases). V shed 7 bases and J shed 6 bases, with 15 bases lying between them. Germline CDR1 is GTSNPN and CDR2 is SVGIG (reference sequence). The CDR3 runs to 12 residues. The CDR3 sequence is CALDTPGAEAFF. The CDR3 DNA sequence: TGTGCCTTGGACACCCCCGGCGCTGAAGCTTTCTTT.

CDR3: CASSDRDRGPQRGYTF. The CDR3 DNA follows: TGTGCCAGCAGCGACCGGGACAGGGGGCCTCAGAGAGGCTACACCTTC. The V gene is TRBV5-6, the J gene TRBJ1-2; 12 positions match TRBD1. The CDR3 runs 16 residues. CDR1 is SGHDT, CDR2 YYEEEE, per germline. V gave up 4 bases and J gave up 8 bases; unmatched junction bases: 12.

The rearrangement links TRBV5-1 to TRBJ2-1; TRBD1 matches 7 bases. CDR1 and CDR2 from the germline V gene are SGHRS and YFSETQ. There are 16 residues in the CDR3. Trimming at V came to 4 bases and at J to 3 bases, leaving 10 bases not matched to a gene. The CDR3 nucleotides are TGCGCCAGCAGCGACTCGACAGGGACCCACTACAATGAGCAGTTCTTC. This codes for CASSDSTGTHYNEQFF.

The CDR3: CSVAGRFGNTIYF. As DNA, the CDR3 is TGCAGCGTTGCAGGGCGCTTTGGAAACACCATATATTTT. This chain uses TRBV29-1 with TRBJ1-3; the D gene is possibly TRBD1 (5 bases). This CDR3 comprises 13 residues. The V end was cut by 4 bases, the J end by 3 bases, with 10 bases between. In germline, CDR1 is SQVTM, CDR2 ANQGSEA.

This chain uses TRBV10-1 with TRBJ2-1; TRBD2 agrees at 11 bases. In germline, CDR1 is WNHNN, CDR2 SYGVQD (reference sequence). The CDR3 extends over 17 amino acids. V shed 6 bases and J 5 bases; nucleotides not matched to a gene: 12. CDR3 DNA sequence: TGCGCCAGCAGCAAGGCTATAGCGGGGGGGCCGGACAATGAGCAGTTCTTC. This translates into CASSKAIAGGPDNEQFF.

The chain joins TRBV7-2 to TRBJ2-2; 9 bases fit TRBD2. This CDR3 region has 16 residues. V trimming: 4 bases; J trimming: 2 bases; junction bases outside the gene matches: 5. The V gene's germline CDR1 is SGHTA and CDR2 FQGNSA. The CDR3 here is CASSYLAGTNTGELFF. CDR3 DNA: TGTGCCAGCAGCTATCTAGCGGGGACCAACACCGGGGAGCTGTTTTTT.

This clone appeared a few times. The chain couples TRBV5-1 to TRBJ1-2, with TRBD1 matching over 8 bases. Trimming cost V 6 bases and J 6 bases; bases outside gene matches: 7. There are 13 residues in the CDR3. CDR1 and CDR2 (germline): SGHRS, YFSETQ. The DNA for the CDR3 is TGCGCCAGCAATCGGGACAGGTGGGATGGCTACACCTTC. This translates into CASNRDRWDGYTF.

The gene calls are TRBV9 and TRBJ1-2; D perhaps matches TRBD1 (5 bases). Germline lookup yields CDR1 SGDLS and CDR2 YYNGEE. The CDR3 is made up of 15 amino acids. Between the trimmed V and J ends, which lost 0 bases and 4 bases, there was a span of 13 bases. This CDR3 is CASSVGQGNFYGYTF. The CDR3 nucleotides read TGTGCCAGCAGCGTAGGGCAGGGAAATTTCTATGGCTACACCTTC.

This clone has a handful of counts. J is TRBJ2-1 and V is TRBV19; 7 bases are a match to TRBD2. The CDR3 loop spans 15 amino acids. Germline lookup yields CDR1 LNHDA and CDR2 SQIVND (reference sequence). V dropped 1 base and J dropped 9; count of bases not matched to a gene: 9. The CDR3 reads CASSIVGGLWSEQFF. CDR3 coding DNA: TGTGCCAGTAGTATAGTGGGGGGACTATGGAGTGAGCAGTTCTTC.

The rearrangement joins TRBV7-9 to TRBJ1-2, with a tentative D call TRBD1 (6 bases). In germline, CDR1 is SEHNR, CDR2 FQNEAQ (reference sequence). V was pared by 5 bases and J by 2 bases, with 12 bases between. This CDR3 contains 14 residues. CDR3 region: CASSATGWNYGYTF. DNA of the CDR3: TGTGCCAGCAGCGCCACAGGGTGGAACTATGGCTACACCTTC.